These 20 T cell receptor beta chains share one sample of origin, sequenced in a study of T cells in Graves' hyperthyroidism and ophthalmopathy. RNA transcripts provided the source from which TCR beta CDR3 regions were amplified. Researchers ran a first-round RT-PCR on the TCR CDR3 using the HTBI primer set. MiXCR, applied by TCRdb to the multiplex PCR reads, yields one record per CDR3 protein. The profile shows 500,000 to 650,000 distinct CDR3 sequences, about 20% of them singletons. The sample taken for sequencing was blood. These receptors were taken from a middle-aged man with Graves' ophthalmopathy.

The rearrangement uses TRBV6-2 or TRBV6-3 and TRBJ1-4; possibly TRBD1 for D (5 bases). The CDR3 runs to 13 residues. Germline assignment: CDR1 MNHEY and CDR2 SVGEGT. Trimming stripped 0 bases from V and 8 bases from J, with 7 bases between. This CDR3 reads CASSYSQGEKLFF. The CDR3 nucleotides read TGTGCCAGCAGTTACTCGCAGGGCGAAAAACTGTTTTTT.

CDR3 amino acids: CATSDTTGLGGELFF. Here the CDR3 DNA reads TGTGCCACCAGTGATACTACAGGGTTAGGCGGGGAGCTGTTTTTT. The chain uses TRBV24-1 and TRBJ2-2, with a possible D match to TRBD1 (6 bases). V was pared by 3 bases and J by 7 bases, with 14 bases between. Germline loops: CDR1 KGHDR, CDR2 SFDVKD. The CDR3 consists of 15 residues.

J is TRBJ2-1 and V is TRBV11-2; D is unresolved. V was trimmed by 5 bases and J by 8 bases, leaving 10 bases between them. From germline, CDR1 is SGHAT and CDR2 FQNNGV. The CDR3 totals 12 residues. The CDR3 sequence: CASSRPSDEQFF. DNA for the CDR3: TGTGCCAGCAGCCGCCCCTCGGATGAGCAGTTCTTC.

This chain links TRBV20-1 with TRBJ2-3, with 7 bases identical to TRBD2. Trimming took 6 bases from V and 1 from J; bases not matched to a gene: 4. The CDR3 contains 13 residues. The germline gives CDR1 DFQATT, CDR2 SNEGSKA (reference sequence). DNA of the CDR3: TGCAGTGCCAGGGAGGGCCGCACAGATACGCAGTATTTT. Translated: CSAREGRTDTQYF.

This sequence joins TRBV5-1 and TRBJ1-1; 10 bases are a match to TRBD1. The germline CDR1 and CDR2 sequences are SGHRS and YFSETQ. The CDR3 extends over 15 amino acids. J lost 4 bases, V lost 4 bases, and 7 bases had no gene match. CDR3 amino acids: CASSAGQGTLTEAFF. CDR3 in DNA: TGCGCCAGCAGCGCGGGACAGGGGACACTCACTGAAGCTTTCTTT.

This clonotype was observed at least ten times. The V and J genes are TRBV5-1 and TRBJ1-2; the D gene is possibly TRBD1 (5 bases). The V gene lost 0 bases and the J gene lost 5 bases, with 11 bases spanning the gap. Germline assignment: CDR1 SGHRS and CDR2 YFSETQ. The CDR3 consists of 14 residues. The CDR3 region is CASSLADRGYGYTF. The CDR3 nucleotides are TGCGCCAGCAGCTTGGCCGACAGAGGATATGGCTACACCTTC.

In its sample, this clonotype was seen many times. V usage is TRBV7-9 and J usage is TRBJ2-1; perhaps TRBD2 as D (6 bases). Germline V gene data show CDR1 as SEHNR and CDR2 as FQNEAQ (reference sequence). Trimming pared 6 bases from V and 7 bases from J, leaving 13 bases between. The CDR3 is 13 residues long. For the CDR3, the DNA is TGTGCCAGCAGTTCCGCTGGGGGGAATGAGCAGTTCTTC. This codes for CASSSAGGNEQFF. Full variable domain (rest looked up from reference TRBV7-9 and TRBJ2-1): DTGVSQNPRHKITKRGQNVTFRCDPISEHNRLYWYRQTLGQGPEFLTYFQNEAQLEKSRLLSDRFSAERPKGSFSTLEIQRTEQGDSAMYLCASSSAGGNEQFFGPGTRLTVL.

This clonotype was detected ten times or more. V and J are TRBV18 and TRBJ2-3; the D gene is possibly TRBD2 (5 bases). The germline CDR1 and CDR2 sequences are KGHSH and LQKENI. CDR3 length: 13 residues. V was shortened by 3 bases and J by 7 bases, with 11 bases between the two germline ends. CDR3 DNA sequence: TGTGCCAGCTCACCCTTGGACTTGCATACGCAGTATTTT. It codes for CASSPLDLHTQYF.

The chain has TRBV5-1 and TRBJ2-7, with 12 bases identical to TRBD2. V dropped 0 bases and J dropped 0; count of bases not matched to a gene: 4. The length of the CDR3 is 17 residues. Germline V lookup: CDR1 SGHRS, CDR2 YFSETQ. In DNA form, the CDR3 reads TGCGCCAGCAGCTTGGCACTAGCGGGGGGCCTCTCCTACGAGCAGTACTTC. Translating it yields CASSLALAGGLSYEQYF.

The CDR3 bases are TGTGCCAGCAGCCAAGACTTAGCGGGAGGAAGCGAGGATGAGCAGTTCTTC. It is translated as CASSQDLAGGSEDEQFF. V gene TRBV4-2 combines with J gene TRBJ2-1, with TRBD2 matching 10 bases. The CDR3 totals 17 residues. The junction had 10 bases not matched to a gene; V was cut back by 0 bases and J by 8 bases. Germline-derived CDR1 and CDR2 are LGHNA and YNFKEQ.

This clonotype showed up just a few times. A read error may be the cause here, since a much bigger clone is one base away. CDR3 region: CASSLLPGRLAYNGQFF. CDR3 bases: TGTGCCAGCAGCTTATTGCCGGGACGCCTGGCCTACAATGGGCAGTTCTTC. The chain joins TRBV11-2 to TRBJ2-1; D might be TRBD1 or TRBD2, each matching 5 bases. This CDR3 is built from 17 residues. CDR1 is SGHAT, CDR2 FQNNGV, per germline.

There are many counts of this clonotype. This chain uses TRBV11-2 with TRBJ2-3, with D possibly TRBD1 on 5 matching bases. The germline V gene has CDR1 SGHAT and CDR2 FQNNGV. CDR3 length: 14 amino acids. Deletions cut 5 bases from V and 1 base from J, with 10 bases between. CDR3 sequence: CASSPETGTDTQYF. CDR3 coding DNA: TGTGCCAGCAGCCCCGAGACAGGCACAGATACGCAGTATTTT.

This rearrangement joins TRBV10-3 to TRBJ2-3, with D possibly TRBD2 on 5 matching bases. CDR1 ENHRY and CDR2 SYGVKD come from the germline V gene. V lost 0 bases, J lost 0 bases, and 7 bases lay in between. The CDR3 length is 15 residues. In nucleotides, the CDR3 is TGTGCCATCAGTGAGTCGCGGACTAGCACAGATACGCAGTATTTT. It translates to CAISESRTSTDTQYF.

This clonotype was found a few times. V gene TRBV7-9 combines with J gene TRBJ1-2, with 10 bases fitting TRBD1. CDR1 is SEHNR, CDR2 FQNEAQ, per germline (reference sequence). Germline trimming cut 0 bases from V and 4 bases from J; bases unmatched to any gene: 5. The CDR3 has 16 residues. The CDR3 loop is CASSLAWDRGGYGYTF. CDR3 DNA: TGTGCCAGCAGCTTAGCTTGGGACAGGGGCGGCTATGGCTACACCTTC.

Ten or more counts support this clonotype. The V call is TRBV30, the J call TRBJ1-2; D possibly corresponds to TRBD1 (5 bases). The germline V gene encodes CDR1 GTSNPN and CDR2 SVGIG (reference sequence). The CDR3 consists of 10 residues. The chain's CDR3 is CVGGQSGYTF. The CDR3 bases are TGTGTCGGGGGTCAGTCTGGCTACACCTTC.

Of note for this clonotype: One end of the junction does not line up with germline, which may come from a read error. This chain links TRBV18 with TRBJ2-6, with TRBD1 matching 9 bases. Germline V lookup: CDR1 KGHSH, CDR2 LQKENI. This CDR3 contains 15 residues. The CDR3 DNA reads TGTGCCGGCTCAACGGGACAGGGAGCCGCCAACGTCCTGACTTTC. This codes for CAGSTGQGAANVLTF.

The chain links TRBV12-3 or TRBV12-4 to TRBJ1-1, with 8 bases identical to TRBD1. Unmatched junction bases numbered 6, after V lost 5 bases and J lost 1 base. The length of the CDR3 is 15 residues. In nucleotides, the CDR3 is TGTGCCAGCAGTCCAGGGGGCGCAAAGAACACTGAAGCTTTCTTT. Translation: CASSPGGAKNTEAFF.

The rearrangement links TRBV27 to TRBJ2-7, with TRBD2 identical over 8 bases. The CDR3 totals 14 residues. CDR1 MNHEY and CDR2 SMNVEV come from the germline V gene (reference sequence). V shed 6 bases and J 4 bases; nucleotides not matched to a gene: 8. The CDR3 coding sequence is TGTGCCAGCAGGAGACCGGGAGGGTTTTACGAGCAGTACTTC. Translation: CASRRPGGFYEQYF.

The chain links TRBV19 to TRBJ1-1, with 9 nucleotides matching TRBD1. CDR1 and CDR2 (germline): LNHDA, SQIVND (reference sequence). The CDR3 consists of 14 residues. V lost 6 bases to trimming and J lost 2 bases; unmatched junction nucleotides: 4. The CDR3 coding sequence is TGTGCCAGTAGGTACAGGGGGCGAAACACTGAAGCTTTCTTT. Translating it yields CASRYRGRNTEAFF. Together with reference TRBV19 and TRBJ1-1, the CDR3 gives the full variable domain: DGGITQSPKYLFRKEGQNVTLSCEQNLNHDAMYWYRQDPGQGLRLIYYSQIVNDFQKGDIAEGYSVSREKKESFPLTVTSAQKNPTAFYLCASRYRGRNTEAFFGQGTRLTVV.

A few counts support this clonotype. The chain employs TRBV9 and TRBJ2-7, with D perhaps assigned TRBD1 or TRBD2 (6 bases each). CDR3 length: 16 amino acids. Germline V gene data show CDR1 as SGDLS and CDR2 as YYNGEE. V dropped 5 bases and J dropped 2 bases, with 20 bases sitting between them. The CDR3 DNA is TGTGCCAGCAGTTCGACTGGGGGCGGGACCGCCTACGAGCAGTACTTC. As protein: CASSSTGGGTAYEQYF. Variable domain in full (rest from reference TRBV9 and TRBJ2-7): DSGVTQTPKHLITATGQRVTLRCSPRSGDLSVYWYQQSLDQGLQFLIQYYNGEERAKGNILERFSAQQFPDLHSELNLSSLELGDSALYFCASSSTGGGTAYEQYFGPGTRLTVT.